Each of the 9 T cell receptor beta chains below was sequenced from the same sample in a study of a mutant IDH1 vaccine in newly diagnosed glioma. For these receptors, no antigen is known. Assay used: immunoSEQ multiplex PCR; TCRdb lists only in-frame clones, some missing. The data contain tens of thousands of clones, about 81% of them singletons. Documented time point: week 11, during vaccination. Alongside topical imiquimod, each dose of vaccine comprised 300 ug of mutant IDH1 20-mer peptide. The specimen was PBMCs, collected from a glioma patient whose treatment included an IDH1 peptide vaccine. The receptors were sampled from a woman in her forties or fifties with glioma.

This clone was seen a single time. The DNA for the CDR3 is TGCGCCAGCAGCTTGGACCAACAGGGGTTCGGTACCTATAATTCACCCCTCCACTTT. This sequence encodes CASSLDQQGFGTYNSPLHF. V usage is TRBV5-1 and J usage is TRBJ1-6; 7 positions agree with TRBD1. Germline lookup yields CDR1 SGHRS and CDR2 YFSETQ. The CDR3 is made up of 19 amino acids. V shed 0 bases, J shed 2 bases, and the junction held 11 bases outside the gene matches.

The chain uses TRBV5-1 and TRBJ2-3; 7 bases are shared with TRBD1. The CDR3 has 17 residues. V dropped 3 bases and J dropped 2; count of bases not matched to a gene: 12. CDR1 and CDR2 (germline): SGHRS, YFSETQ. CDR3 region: CASSSPPGTVLTDTQYF. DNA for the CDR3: TGCGCCAGCAGCTCGCCCCCCGGGACAGTGCTCACAGATACGCAGTATTTT.

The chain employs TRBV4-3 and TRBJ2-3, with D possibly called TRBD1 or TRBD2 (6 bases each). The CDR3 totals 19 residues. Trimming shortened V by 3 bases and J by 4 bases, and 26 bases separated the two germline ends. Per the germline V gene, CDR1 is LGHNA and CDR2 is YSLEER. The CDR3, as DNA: TGCGCCAGCAGCCAGGGGCTATTGACGGGGGCCTTTCGGGCAGATACGCAGTATTTT. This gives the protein CASSQGLLTGAFRADTQYF.

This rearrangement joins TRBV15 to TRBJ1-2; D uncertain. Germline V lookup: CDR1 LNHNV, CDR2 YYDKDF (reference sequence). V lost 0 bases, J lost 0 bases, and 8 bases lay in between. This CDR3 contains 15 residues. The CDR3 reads CATSRDPSSNYGYTF. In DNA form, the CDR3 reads TGTGCCACCAGCAGAGATCCCAGTTCTAACTATGGCTACACCTTC.

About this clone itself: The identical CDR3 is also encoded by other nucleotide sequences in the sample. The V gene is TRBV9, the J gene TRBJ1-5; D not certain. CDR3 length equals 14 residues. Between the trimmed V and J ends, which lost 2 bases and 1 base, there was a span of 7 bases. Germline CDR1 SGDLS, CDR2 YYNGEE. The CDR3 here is CASSVDGSNQPQHF. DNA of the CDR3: TGTGCCAGCAGCGTGGATGGCAGCAATCAGCCCCAGCATTTT.

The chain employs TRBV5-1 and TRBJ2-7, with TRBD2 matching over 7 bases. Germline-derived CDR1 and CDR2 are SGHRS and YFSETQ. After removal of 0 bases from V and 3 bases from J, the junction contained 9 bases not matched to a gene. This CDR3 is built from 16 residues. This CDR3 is CASSLGGTGGFYEQYF. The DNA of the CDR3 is TGCGCCAGCAGCTTGGGCGGGACGGGGGGATTCTACGAGCAGTACTTC.

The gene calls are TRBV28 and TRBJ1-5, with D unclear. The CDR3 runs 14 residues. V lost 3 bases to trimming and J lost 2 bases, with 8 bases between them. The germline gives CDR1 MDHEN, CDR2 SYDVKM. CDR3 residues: CASSFYKGNQPQHF. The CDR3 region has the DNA TGTGCCAGCAGTTTTTATAAGGGCAATCAGCCCCAGCATTTT.

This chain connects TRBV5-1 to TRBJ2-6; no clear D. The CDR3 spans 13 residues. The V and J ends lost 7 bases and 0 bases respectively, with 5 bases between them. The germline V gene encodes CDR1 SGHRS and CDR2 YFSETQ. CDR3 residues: CASGDSGANVLTF. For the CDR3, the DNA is TGCGCCAGCGGAGACTCTGGGGCCAACGTCCTGACTTTC.

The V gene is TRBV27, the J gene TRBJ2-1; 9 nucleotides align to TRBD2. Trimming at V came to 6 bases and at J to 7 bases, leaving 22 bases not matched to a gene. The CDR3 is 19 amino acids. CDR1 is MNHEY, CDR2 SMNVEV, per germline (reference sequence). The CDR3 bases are TGTGCCAGCAGATTAAGAGGGGAGGGGGCGGGGGGGCTTGTTAATGAGCAGTTCTTC. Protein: CASRLRGEGAGGLVNEQFF.